The 20 T cell receptor beta chains below all came from one sample that was sequenced in a study of vaccination and CD4 T cells after COVID-19. TCRdb fed the PCR reads into MiXCR, producing one record per CDR3 protein. The sample comprises 20,000 to 25,000 distinct CDR3 sequences, around 50% of which are singletons, and less than 1.5% rests with the top ten. Sequencing was performed on CD4+ T cells from blood, taken before SARS-CoV-2 vaccination. All receptors derive from a human donor who had recovered from COVID-19.

This clonotype turned up a few times. The V gene is TRBV20-1, the J gene TRBJ1-4; TRBD1 is a possible D gene (5 bases). CDR3 length: 14 amino acids. Germline CDR1 is DFQATT and CDR2 is SNEGSKA (reference sequence). With 0 bases removed from V and 12 bases from J, the gap between germline ends came to 17 bases. CDR3 coding DNA: TGCAGTGCTAGAGATCCGTGGACCCAAGGGGAACTGTTTTTT. Translating it yields CSARDPWTQGELFF.

This clonotype was counted a few times. This chain uses TRBV7-2 with TRBJ2-2; 7 nucleotides match TRBD2. V gave up 5 bases and J gave up 5 bases; unmatched junction bases: 8. Germline CDR1 SGHTA, CDR2 FQGNSA. This CDR3 is built from 15 residues. The CDR3 reads CASSTSGTKTGELFF. The CDR3 DNA follows: TGTGCCAGCAGCACGTCCGGGACTAAGACCGGGGAGCTGTTTTTT.

The rearrangement uses TRBV7-9 and TRBJ1-1; D is unclear. Looked up from germline, CDR1 is SEHNR and CDR2 is FQNEAQ (reference sequence). CDR3 length: 13 residues. V lost 6 bases and J 7 bases, leaving 15 bases between the germline ends. DNA of the CDR3: TGTGCCAGCAGTAAACAGACGGGCAGTGAAGCTTTCTTT. This sequence encodes CASSKQTGSEAFF.

The chain is built from TRBV7-9 and TRBJ2-3; TRBD2 agrees at 8 bases. Germline CDR1 is SEHNR and CDR2 is FQNEAQ (reference sequence). The CDR3 is 19 amino acids. V lost 5 bases and J lost 5; bases outside the gene matches: 21. The DNA of the CDR3 is TGTGCCAGCAGCCATACCCCCCGGCGGGGGGCCCTTTTTGTAGATACGCAGTATTTT. Amino acid sequence: CASSHTPRRGALFVDTQYF.

In its sample, this clonotype was seen a few times. V is TRBV2 and J is TRBJ2-1; 7 nucleotides match TRBD2. V shed 6 bases, J shed 7 bases, and the junction held 3 bases outside the gene matches. CDR1 and CDR2 from the germline V gene are SNHLY and FYNNEI. The CDR3 length is 12 residues. CDR3 bases: TGTGCCAGCAGCCGTAGCGGGAATGAGCAGTTCTTC. Translating gives CASSRSGNEQFF.

This clonotype came up a few times. The chain employs TRBV20-1 and TRBJ2-5, with TRBD2 identical over 8 bases. Germline V gene data show CDR1 as DFQATT and CDR2 as SNEGSKA (reference sequence). J lost 5 bases, V lost 3 bases, and 11 bases had no gene match. The CDR3 totals 15 residues. The CDR3 sequence is CSASVAGGPGETQYF. CDR3 bases: TGCAGTGCTAGTGTGGCGGGGGGACCAGGGGAGACCCAGTACTTC.

The chain carries TRBV6-1 and TRBJ2-7; D gene ambiguous. Trimming shortened V by 8 bases and J by 2 bases, and 10 bases separated the two germline ends. Germline-derived CDR1 and CDR2 are MNHNS and SASEGT. The CDR3 is made up of 12 amino acids. The CDR3 sequence: CASHHGAYEQYF. The CDR3 bases are TGTGCCAGCCACCACGGAGCCTACGAGCAGTACTTC.

This chain uses TRBV20-1 with TRBJ1-5, with D maybe TRBD1 (6 bases). Per the germline V gene, CDR1 is DFQATT and CDR2 is SNEGSKA (reference sequence). This CDR3 has 17 residues. V lost 5 bases and J lost 1, with 21 bases in between. CDR3 in amino acids: CSALDYSGDRSNQPQHF. In DNA form, the CDR3 reads TGCAGTGCTCTCGACTATTCAGGGGATCGGAGCAATCAGCCCCAGCATTTT.

The V and J genes are TRBV20-1 and TRBJ1-2; D may be TRBD1 (6 bases). Germline CDR1 DFQATT, CDR2 SNEGSKA (reference sequence). V was trimmed by 3 bases and J by 7 bases, leaving 18 bases between them. This CDR3 has 14 residues. CDR3 protein: CSARVPGEFSGYTF. The DNA of the CDR3 is TGCAGTGCTAGGGTCCCAGGGGAGTTTAGTGGCTACACCTTC.

The gene calls are TRBV28 and TRBJ2-3; no definite D call. V dropped 2 bases and J dropped 0 bases, with 18 bases sitting between them. Germline V CDR1 and CDR2: MDHEN, SYDVKM. The length of the CDR3 is 18 residues. The CDR3 DNA is TGTGCCAGCAGTTTAGGCCGAGACTCAAAATATAGCACAGATACGCAGTATTTT. Amino acid sequence: CASSLGRDSKYSTDTQYF.

The chain uses TRBV20-1 and TRBJ2-1, with 9 bases fitting TRBD2. The J segment lost 11 bases and the V segment lost 3 bases, leaving 8 bases of the junction unmatched. The CDR3 spans 13 residues. Per the germline V gene, CDR1 is DFQATT and CDR2 is SNEGSKA (reference sequence). The CDR3 bases are TGCAGTGCTAGTCTCCTAGCGGGACCCAAGCAGTTCTTC. It encodes CSASLLAGPKQFF.

This chain uses TRBV27 with TRBJ2-7; 12 bases agree with TRBD2. J was trimmed by 3 bases and V by 4 bases; bases with no gene match: 10. The CDR3 runs 17 residues. Germline CDR1 is MNHEY and CDR2 is SMNVEV (reference sequence). The CDR3 sequence is CASSSRTSGTRSYEQYF. The DNA of the CDR3 is TGTGCCAGCAGTTCTAGGACTAGCGGGACACGGAGCTACGAGCAGTACTTC.

This sequence joins TRBV6-2 or TRBV6-3 and TRBJ1-6; D is unresolved. Germline V gives CDR1 MNHEY, CDR2 SVGEGT. V shed 6 bases and J shed 10 bases, with 19 bases lying between them. This CDR3 region has 15 residues. The CDR3 here is CASSRGPGSGSPLHF. DNA for the CDR3: TGTGCCAGCAGCCGCGGTCCGGGATCGGGATCACCCCTCCACTTT.

There are a few counts of this clonotype. This CDR3 is CASSISRGRSYGYTF. The CDR3 DNA sequence: TGTGCCAGTAGTATTAGCAGGGGACGGAGCTATGGCTACACCTTC. The V call is TRBV19, the J call TRBJ1-2, with TRBD1 as a possible D gene (6 bases). Trimming shortened V by 3 bases and J by 4 bases, and 15 bases separated the two germline ends. The CDR3 spans 15 residues. Per germline, CDR1 LNHDA and CDR2 SQIVND (reference sequence).

The V gene is TRBV12-3 or TRBV12-4, the J gene TRBJ2-7, with a weak D call TRBD1 (6 bases). The V gene lost 5 bases and the J gene lost 0 bases, with 14 bases spanning the gap. The CDR3 is made up of 15 amino acids. CDR3 nucleotide sequence: TGTGCCAGCAGTGGGACACTCCGGAGCTCCTACGAGCAGTACTTC. It yields the protein CASSGTLRSSYEQYF.

This clonotype was seen only once. The J gene is TRBJ2-4, the V gene TRBV5-4, with 8 bases lining up with TRBD1. This CDR3 spans 12 amino acids. The J segment lost 8 bases and the V segment lost 5 bases, leaving 3 bases of the junction unmatched. Germline CDR1 reads SGHNT; CDR2 reads YYREEE (reference sequence). CDR3 loop: CASRGTGDIQYF. Here the CDR3 DNA reads TGTGCCAGCAGAGGGACAGGAGACATTCAGTACTTC.

This sequence joins TRBV28 and TRBJ2-2; D unresolved. Germline assignment: CDR1 MDHEN and CDR2 SYDVKM. This CDR3 region has 12 residues. Deletions cut 7 bases from V and 5 bases from J, with 8 bases between. The CDR3 region is CASTIDTGELFF. The CDR3 nucleotides are TGTGCCAGCACCATAGATACCGGGGAGCTGTTTTTT.

This chain links TRBV19 with TRBJ2-3; D uncertain. V lost 7 bases to trimming and J lost 2 bases, with 16 bases between them. The CDR3 covers 15 residues. The germline V gene encodes CDR1 LNHDA and CDR2 SQIVND (reference sequence). CDR3 nucleotides: TGTGCCAGTACCTCTTCGGGCTCCTTCACAGATACGCAGTATTTT. Protein: CASTSSGSFTDTQYF.

The V gene is TRBV11-1, the J gene TRBJ1-6; 9 nucleotides agree with TRBD1. Germline lookup yields CDR1 SGHAT and CDR2 FQDESV (reference sequence). CDR3 length: 14 amino acids. V dropped 5 bases and J dropped 10; count of bases not matched to a gene: 6. CDR3 region: CASSPGTGTSPLHF. The CDR3 DNA sequence: TGTGCCAGCAGCCCCGGGACAGGGACCTCACCCCTCCACTTT.

The V and J genes are TRBV10-3 and TRBJ2-6; 9 bases map to TRBD1. Per germline, CDR1 ENHRY and CDR2 SYGVKD. This CDR3 has 19 residues. Trimming cost V 0 bases and J 0 bases; bases outside gene matches: 6. DNA for the CDR3: TGTGCCATCAGTGAGTCAGGACAGGGGAAAGGCTCTGGGGCCAACGTCCTGACTTTC. Translating gives CAISESGQGKGSGANVLTF.